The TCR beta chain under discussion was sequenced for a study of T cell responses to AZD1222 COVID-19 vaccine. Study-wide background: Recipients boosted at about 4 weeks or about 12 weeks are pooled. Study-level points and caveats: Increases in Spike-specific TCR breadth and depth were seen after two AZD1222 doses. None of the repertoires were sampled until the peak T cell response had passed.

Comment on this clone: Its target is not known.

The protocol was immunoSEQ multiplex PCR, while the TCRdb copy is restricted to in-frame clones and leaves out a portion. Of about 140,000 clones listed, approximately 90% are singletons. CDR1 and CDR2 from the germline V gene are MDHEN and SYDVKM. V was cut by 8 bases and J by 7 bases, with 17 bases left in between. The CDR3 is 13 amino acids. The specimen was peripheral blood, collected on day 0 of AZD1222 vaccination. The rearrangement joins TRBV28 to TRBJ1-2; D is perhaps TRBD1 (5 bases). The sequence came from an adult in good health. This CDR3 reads CASRPGPGSGYTF. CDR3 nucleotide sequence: TGTGCCAGCCGCCCAGGGCCGGGCTCTGGCTACACCTTC.